A selection of T cell receptor beta chains follows, all from one sample in a study of PD-L1 blockade in urothelial cancer. Assay used: immunoSEQ multiplex PCR; TCRdb lists only in-frame clones, some missing. Seen here are tens of thousands of clones, roughly 90% observed once, and the top ten hold 8.5% to 9.5%. Sequences were derived from PBMCs, sampled around atezolizumab (anti-PD-L1) treatment. The receptors come from a man between 60 and 70 years old with urothelial cancer. Each CDR3 is given with its conserved first and last residue. The D gene is left open where the match is weak. The size entry is marked missing in some rows and otherwise reads once, few, many or a size class.

>TRBJ1-2|TRBV7-9|NA|NA
TGTGCCAGCAGCCCGTCTTCGGGGGGTAACTATGGCTACACCTTC
CASSPSSGGNYGYTF
>TRBJ2-3|TRBV7-2|NA|TRBD1
TGTGCCAGCAGAAGATTTCCGGGACAGGGTACAGATACGCAGTATTTT
CASRRFPGQGTDTQYF
>TRBJ1-5|TRBV6-1|NA|NA
TGTGCCAGCAGTGAACGGGGGGCTGGCCAGCCCCAGCATTTT
CASSERGAGQPQHF
>TRBJ2-2|TRBV4-3|NA|NA
TGCGCCAGCAGCCAAGATCACCAAAGAGACACCGGGGAGCTGTTTTTT
CASSQDHQRDTGELFF
>TRBJ1-1|TRBV19|NA|NA
TGTGCCAGTAGTACCTTTATTCTCAGGAGGGCCGGCGCTGAAGCTTTCTTT
CASSTFILRRAGAEAFF
>TRBJ2-1|TRBV9|NA|NA
TGTGCCAGCAGGCGGGATCCAATGGATGAGCAGTTCTTC
CASRRDPMDEQFF
>TRBJ1-3|TRBV5-4|once|NA
TGTGCCAGCAGCTTGGGAAGGGGTGGAAACACCATATATTTT
CASSLGRGGNTIYF
>TRBJ2-3|TRBV4-3|NA|TRBD2
TGCGCCAGCAGCCAAGATATCCCCAGTTCCTCTAGCGGGGGGGCCCCCGATACGCAGTATTTT
CASSQDIPSSSSGGAPDTQYF
>TRBJ2-5|TRBV19|NA|NA
TGTGCCAGTAGCCGAGGGCGGTCAGAGACCCAGTACTTC
CASSRGRSETQYF
>TRBJ2-7|TRBV5-4|NA|TRBD2
TGTGCCAGCAGCTTGGAACCTAGCGGGGGGCCATACGAGCAGTACTTC
CASSLEPSGGPYEQYF
>TRBJ2-2|TRBV7-2|NA|TRBD2
TGTGCCAGCAGACGACTAGCGGGAGCCGGGGAGCTGTTTTTT
CASRRLAGAGELFF
>TRBJ2-7|TRBV6-5|NA|TRBD1
TGTGCCAGCAGTTTTGACAGGGGGCAGACCTACGAGCAGTACTTC
CASSFDRGQTYEQYF
>TRBJ2-7|TRBV27|once|TRBD2
TGTGCCAGCAGTTCCCCTAGCGGGGTTGGAGAGCAGTACTTC
CASSSPSGVGEQYF
>TRBJ2-1|TRBV5-1|NA|NA
TGCGCCAGCAGCTTGGTGGAGTATGTCCAAAATGAGCAGTTCTTC
CASSLVEYVQNEQFF
>TRBJ2-7|TRBV7-2|NA|TRBD1
TGTGCCAGCAGCTTAGGAGGACAGGATTACGAGCAGTACTTC
CASSLGGQDYEQYF
>TRBJ2-1|TRBV23-1|NA|TRBD2
TGCGCCAGCAGCCCCTTTAGCGGGAGGCGGGCTGAGCAGTTCTTC
CASSPFSGRRAEQFF
>TRBJ2-7|TRBV7-6|NA|TRBD2
TGTGCCAGCAGCCCACTAGCGGGAGGGACCTACGAGCAGTACTTC
CASSPLAGGTYEQYF
>TRBJ2-7|TRBV5-1|NA|TRBD2
TGCGCCAGCAGCTTGGGGGCGGGGGGCTCCTACGAGCAGTACTTC
CASSLGAGGSYEQYF
>TRBJ2-7|TRBV5-6|NA|TRBD1
TGTGCCAGCAGCCTAAGGACAGGGTACTACGAGCAGTACTTC
CASSLRTGYYEQYF
>TRBJ1-1|TRBV23-1|NA|NA
TGCGCCAGCAGTCGGCACGGGGGGGAGGACACTGAAGCTTTCTTT
CASSRHGGEDTEAFF
>TRBJ1-2|TRBV28|NA|NA
TGTGCCAGCAGTGCCGACTTTGCTGCCCGTAGCTATGGCTACACCTTC
CASSADFAARSYGYTF
>TRBJ2-1|TRBV6-5|NA|NA
TGTGCCAGCAGTTATGGCGGGTTCAATGAGCAGTTCTTC
CASSYGGFNEQFF
>TRBJ1-5|TRBV7-2|NA|TRBD1
TGTGCCAGCAGCCGACAGGGGGCTGGGAATCAGCCCCAGCATTTT
CASSRQGAGNQPQHF
>TRBJ2-7|TRBV10-2|NA|NA
TGCGCCAGCAGGGCGGGGTCCTACGAGCAGTACTTC
CASRAGSYEQYF
>TRBJ2-1|TRBV7-8|NA|NA
TGTGCCAGCAGCTTAGGGGGGCGGGCTTTCTCCTACAATGAGCAGTTCTTC
CASSLGGRAFSYNEQFF
>TRBJ2-7|TRBV10-2|NA|NA
TGCGCCAGCAGTGATCCCGATAGCAACGAGCAGTACTTC
CASSDPDSNEQYF
>TRBJ1-6|TRBV2|NA|TRBD1
TGTGCCAGCCAAGACAGGGGAAATTCACCCCTCCACTTT
CASQDRGNSPLHF
>TRBJ1-1|TRBV6-1|NA|NA
TGTGCCAGCACCCTGGGGGCTAACACTGAAGCTTTCTTT
CASTLGANTEAFF
>TRBJ2-1|TRBV9|NA|TRBD2
TGTGCCAGCAGCCCCCGCTCGGGACTAGCTAGGCTCTCCTACAATGAGCAGTTCTTC
CASSPRSGLARLSYNEQFF
>TRBJ2-7|TRBV21-1|NA|NA
TGTGCCAGCAGCCCCCTCCCTCACGAGCAGTACTTC
CASSPLPHEQYF